The sequence of this T cell receptor (beta chain) was determined in a study of PD-1 blockade in classical Hodgkin lymphoma. Turning to the study itself: Nivolumab 3 mg/kg was given intravenously every 2 weeks. Study-level findings and limits: Compared with healthy donors, newly diagnosed patients reportedly showed lower baseline TCR diversity. Diversity in CD4+ TCRs, unlike that measured in CD8+ TCRs, had risen significantly by C4D1. The repertoire differences lack a defined cause, possibly disease activity or prior therapy.

In the case of this clone: Its specificity is not known.

Libraries were prepared by immunoSEQ multiplex PCR; TCRdb keeps only in-frame clonotypes and omits some of them. The data hold approximately 7,500 clones, with about 88% observed a single time. After autologous stem cell transplantation all patients relapsed, and prior brentuximab vedotin exposure differed between cohorts. The specimen was peripheral blood mononuclear cells (PBMCs), collected at baseline. This clonotype was sampled from a human donor with classical Hodgkin lymphoma.

CDR3 bases: TGTGCCAGCAGCTTGTCCAGGGATCAAGACGAGCAGTACTTC. This gives the protein CASSLSRDQDEQYF. This rearrangement joins TRBV11-2 to TRBJ2-7, with D possibly TRBD1 on 5 matching bases. Germline assignment: CDR1 SGHAT and CDR2 FQNNGV. This CDR3 region has 14 residues. Trimming took 3 bases from V and 5 from J, leaving 14 bases between them. Full variable domain (missing parts from reference TRBV11-2 and TRBJ2-7): EAGVAQSPRYKIIEKRQSVAFWCNPISGHATLYWYQQILGQGPKLLIQFQNNGVVDDSQLPKDRFSAERLKGVDSTLKIQPAKLEDSAVYLCASSLSRDQDEQYFGPGTRLTVT.